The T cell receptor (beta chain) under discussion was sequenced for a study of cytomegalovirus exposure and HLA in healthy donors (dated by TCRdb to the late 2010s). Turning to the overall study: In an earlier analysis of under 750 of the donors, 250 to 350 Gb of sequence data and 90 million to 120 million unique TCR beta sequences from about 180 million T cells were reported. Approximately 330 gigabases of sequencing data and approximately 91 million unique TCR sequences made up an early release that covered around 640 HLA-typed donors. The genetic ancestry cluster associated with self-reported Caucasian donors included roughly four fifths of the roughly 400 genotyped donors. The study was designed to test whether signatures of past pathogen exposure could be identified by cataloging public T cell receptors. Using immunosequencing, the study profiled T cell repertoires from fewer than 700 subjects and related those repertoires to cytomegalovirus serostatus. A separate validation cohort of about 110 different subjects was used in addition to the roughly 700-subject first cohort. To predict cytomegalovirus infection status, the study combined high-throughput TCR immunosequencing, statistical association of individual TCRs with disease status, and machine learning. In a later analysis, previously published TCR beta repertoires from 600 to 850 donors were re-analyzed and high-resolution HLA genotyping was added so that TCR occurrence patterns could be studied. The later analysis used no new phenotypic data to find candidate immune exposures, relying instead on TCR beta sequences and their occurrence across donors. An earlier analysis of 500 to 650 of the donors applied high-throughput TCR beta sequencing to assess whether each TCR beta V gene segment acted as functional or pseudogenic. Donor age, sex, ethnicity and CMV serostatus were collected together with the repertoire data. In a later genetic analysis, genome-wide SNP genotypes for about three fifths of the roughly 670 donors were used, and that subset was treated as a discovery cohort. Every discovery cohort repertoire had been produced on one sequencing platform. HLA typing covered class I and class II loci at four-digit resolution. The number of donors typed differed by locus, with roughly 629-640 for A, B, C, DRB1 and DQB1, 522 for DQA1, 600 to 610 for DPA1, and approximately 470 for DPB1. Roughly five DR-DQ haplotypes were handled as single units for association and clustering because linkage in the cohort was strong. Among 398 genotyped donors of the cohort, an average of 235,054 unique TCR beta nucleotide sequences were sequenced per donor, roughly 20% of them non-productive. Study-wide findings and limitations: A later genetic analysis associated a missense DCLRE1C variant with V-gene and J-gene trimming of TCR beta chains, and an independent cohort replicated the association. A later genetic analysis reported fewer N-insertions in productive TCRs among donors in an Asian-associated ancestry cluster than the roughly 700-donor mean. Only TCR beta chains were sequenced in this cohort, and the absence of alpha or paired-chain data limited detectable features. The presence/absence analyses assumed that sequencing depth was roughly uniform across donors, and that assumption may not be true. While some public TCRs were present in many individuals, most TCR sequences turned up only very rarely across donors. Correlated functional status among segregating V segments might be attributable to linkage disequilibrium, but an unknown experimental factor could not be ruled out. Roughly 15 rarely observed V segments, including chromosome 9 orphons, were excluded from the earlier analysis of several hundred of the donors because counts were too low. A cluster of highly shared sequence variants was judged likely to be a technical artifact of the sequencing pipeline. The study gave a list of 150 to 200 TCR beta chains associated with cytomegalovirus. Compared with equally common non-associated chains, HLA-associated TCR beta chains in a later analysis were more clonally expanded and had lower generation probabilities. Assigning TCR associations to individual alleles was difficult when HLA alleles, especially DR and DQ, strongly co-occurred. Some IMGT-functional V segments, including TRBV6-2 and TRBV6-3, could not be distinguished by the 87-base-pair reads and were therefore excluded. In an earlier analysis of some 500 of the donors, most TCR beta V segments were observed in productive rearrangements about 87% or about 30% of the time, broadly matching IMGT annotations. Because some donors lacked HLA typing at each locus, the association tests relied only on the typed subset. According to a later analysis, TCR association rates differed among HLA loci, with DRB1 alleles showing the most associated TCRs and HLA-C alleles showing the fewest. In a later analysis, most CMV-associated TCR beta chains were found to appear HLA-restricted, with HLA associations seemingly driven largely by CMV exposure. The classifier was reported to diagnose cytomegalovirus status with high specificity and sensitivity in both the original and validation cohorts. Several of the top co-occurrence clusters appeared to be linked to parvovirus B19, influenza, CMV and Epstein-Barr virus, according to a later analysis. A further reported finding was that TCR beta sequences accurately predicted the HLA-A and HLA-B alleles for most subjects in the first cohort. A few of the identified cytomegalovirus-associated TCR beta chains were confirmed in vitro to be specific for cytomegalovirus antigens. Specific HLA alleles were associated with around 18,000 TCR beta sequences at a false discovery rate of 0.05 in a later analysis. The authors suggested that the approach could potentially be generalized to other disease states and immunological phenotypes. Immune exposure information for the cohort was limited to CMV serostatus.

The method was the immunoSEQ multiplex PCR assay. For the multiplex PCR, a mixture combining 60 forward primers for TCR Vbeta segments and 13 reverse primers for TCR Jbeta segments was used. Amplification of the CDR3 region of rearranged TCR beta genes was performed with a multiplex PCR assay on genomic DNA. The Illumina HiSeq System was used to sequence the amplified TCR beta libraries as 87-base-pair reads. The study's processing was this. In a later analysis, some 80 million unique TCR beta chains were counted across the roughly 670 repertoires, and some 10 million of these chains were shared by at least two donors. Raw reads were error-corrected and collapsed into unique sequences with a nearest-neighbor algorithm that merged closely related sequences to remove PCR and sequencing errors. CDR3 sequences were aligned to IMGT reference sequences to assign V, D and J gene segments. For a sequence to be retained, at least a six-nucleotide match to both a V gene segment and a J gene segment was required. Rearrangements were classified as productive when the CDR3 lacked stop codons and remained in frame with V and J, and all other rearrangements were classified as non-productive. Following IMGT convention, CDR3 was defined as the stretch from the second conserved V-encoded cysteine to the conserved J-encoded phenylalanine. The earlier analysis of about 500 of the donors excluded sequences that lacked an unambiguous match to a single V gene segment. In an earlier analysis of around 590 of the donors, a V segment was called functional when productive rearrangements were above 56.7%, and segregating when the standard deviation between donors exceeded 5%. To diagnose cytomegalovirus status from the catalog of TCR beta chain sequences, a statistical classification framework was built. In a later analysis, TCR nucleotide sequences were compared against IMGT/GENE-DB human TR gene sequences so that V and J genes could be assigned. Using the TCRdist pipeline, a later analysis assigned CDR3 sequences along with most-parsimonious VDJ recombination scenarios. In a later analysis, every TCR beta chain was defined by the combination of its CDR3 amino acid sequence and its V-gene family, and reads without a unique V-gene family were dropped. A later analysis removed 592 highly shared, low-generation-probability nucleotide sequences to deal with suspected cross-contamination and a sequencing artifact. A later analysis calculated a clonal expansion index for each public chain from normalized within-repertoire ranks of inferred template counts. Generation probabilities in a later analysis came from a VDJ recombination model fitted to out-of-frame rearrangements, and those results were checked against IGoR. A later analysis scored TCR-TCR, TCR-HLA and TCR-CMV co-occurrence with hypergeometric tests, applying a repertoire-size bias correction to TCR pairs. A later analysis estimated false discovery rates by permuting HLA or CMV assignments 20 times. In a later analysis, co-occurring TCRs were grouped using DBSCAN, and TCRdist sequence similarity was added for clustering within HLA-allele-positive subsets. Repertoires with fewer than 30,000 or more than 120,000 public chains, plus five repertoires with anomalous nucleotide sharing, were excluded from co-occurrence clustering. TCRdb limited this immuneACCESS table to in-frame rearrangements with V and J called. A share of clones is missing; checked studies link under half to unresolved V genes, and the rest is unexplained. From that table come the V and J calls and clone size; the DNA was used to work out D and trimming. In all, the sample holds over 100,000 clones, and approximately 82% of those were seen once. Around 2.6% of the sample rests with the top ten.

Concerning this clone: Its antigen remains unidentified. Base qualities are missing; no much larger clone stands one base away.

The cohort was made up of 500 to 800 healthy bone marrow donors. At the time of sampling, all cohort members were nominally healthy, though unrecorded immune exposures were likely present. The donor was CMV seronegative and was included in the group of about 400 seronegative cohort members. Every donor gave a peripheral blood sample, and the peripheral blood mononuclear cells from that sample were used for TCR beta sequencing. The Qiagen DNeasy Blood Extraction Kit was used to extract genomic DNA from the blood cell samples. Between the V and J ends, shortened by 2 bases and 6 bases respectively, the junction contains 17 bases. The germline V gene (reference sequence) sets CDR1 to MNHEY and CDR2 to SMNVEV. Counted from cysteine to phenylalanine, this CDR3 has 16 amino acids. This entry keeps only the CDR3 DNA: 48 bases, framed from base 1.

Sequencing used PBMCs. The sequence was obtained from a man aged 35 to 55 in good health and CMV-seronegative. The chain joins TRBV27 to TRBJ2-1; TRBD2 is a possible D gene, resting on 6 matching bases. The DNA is TGTGCCAGCAGTTTAAACCCGGGATTCGGGGGCAATGAGCAGTTCTTC. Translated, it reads CASSLNPGFGGNEQFF.